This paragraph reports one T cell receptor beta chain. Its target is not known. This record belongs to a study of radiation and T cells in renal cell carcinoma. General study results and limits: Baseline intratumoral clonotype presence is unknown without pretreatment biopsies.

Time point noted: blood 2 weeks post-SBRT. Treatment specified: 15 Gy SBRT to primary tumor, nephrectomy 4 weeks later. Blood was sampled at baseline, 2 weeks and 4 weeks after SBRT. Germline values: CDR1 SNHLY, CDR2 FYNNEI. V was shortened by 4 bases and J by 1 base, with 13 bases between the two germline ends. CDR3 length: 15 amino acids. Measured with immunoSEQ multiplex PCR; TCRdb has only the in-frame clones, and not every one. The sample contains roughly 120,000 clones, 81% of which appear only once. The V call is TRBV2, the J call TRBJ2-5; D may be TRBD1 or TRBD2 (5 bases each). The sample in question was blood, obtained from a patient whose treatment included radiotherapy and nephrectomy. This TCR derives from a woman aged 55-70 years with renal cell carcinoma. The DNA for the CDR3 is TGTGCCAGCAGTGGGGGGTCAGGGCGCCAAGAGACCCAGTACTTC. It yields the protein CASSGGSGRQETQYF.